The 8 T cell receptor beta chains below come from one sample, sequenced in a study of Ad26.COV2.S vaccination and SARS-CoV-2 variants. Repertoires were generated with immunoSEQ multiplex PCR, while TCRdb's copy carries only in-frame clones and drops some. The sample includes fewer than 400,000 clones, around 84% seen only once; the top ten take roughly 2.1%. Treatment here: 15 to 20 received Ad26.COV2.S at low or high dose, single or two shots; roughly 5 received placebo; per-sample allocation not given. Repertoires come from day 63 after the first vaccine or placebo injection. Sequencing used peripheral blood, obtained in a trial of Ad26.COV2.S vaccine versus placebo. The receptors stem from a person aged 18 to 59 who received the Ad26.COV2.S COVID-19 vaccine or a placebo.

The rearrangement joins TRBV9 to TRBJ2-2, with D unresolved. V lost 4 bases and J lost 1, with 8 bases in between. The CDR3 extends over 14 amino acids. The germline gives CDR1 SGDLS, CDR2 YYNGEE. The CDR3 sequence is CASSFHKNTGELFF. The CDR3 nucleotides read TGTGCCAGCAGCTTCCATAAGAACACCGGGGAGCTGTTTTTT.

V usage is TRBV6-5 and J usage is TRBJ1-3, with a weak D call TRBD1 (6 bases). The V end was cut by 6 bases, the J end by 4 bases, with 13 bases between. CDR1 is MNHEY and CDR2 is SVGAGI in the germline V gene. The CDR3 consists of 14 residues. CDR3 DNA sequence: TGTGCCAGCAGACTTGACAGGTTCGGAAACACCATATATTTT. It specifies CASRLDRFGNTIYF.

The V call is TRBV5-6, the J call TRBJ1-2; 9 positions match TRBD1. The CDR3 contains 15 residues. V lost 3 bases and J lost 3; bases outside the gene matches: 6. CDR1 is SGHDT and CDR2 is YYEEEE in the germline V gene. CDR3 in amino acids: CASSSLRTGDYGYTF. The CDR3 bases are TGTGCCAGCAGCTCCCTCAGGACAGGGGACTATGGCTACACCTTC.

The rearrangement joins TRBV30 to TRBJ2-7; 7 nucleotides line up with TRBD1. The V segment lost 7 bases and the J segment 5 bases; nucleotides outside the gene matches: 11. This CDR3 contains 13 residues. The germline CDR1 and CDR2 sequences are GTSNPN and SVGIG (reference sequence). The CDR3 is CALNRDSRHEQYF. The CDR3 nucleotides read TGTGCCTTAAACCGGGACAGTCGCCACGAGCAGTACTTC.

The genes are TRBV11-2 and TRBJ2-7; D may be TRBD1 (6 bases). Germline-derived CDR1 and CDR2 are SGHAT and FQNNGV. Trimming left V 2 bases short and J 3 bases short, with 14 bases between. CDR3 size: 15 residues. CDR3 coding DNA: TGTGCCAGCAGCTTATCTGACAGGTCGATCTACGAGCAGTACTTC. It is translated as CASSLSDRSIYEQYF.

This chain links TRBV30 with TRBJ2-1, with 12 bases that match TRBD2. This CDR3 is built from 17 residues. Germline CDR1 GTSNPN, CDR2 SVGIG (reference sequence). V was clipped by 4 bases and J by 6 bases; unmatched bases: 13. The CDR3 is CAWIPGRTSGDPNEQFF. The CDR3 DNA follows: TGTGCCTGGATTCCTGGCCGGACTAGCGGGGACCCCAATGAGCAGTTCTTC.

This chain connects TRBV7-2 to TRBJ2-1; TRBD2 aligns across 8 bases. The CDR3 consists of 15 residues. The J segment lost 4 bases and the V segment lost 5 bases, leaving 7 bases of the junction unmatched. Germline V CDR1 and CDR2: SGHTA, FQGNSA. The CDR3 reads CASSESGGQYNEQFF. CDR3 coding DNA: TGTGCCAGCAGCGAAAGCGGGGGCCAATACAATGAGCAGTTCTTC.

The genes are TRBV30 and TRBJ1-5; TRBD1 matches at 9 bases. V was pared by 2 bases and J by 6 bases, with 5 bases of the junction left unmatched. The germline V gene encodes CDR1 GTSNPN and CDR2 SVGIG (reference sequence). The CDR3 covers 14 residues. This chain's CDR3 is CAWSFTGGGQPQHF. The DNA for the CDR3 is TGTGCCTGGAGTTTTACAGGGGGCGGTCAGCCCCAGCATTTT.